These 28 T cell receptor beta chains share one sample of origin, sequenced in a study of response to subunit inactivated influenza vaccine (dated by TCRdb to 2016 to 2018). Libraries were built with RT-PCR. The sample was run on an Illumina HiSeq 2500. TCRdb reprocessed the public reads (quality trimming at Q25 with fastp, clone calling with MiXCR) and kept in-frame beta chains. Each entry is one CDR3 protein sequence, shown with its most common DNA and genes. Within this sample are hundreds of thousands of distinct CDR3 sequences, with less than 15% of them counted one time only. Together, the top ten hold roughly 7.7% of the sample. Source: non-naive T cells sorted from PBMCs, taken roughly 2 weeks before vaccination. According to the study, the label for this sample's cell subset or site signals: memory T cell fraction. These receptors were taken from a man aged 45-65 years who received an inactivated influenza vaccine. Donor details come from another sample of the same person, matched by shared clones.

This clonotype has more than one count but fewer than ten. V is TRBV9 and J is TRBJ2-1, with D uncertain. This CDR3 is 13 amino acids long. CDR1 is SGDLS, CDR2 YYNGEE, per germline. V gave up 2 bases and J gave up 8 bases, with 11 bases separating them. The CDR3 nucleotides are TGTGCCAGCAGCGTGGTTAGCTCCGATGAGCAGTTCTTC. It specifies CASSVVSSDEQFF. The whole variable domain, remainder taken from reference TRBV9 and TRBJ2-1, is DSGVTQTPKHLITATGQRVTLRCSPRSGDLSVYWYQQSLDQGLQFLIQYYNGEERAKGNILERFSAQQFPDLHSELNLSSLELGDSALYFCASSVVSSDEQFFGPGTRLTVL.

The sample holds many counts of this clonotype. The gene calls are TRBV20-1 and TRBJ2-7; TRBD2 agrees at 13 bases. The CDR3 is made up of 15 amino acids. The J segment lost 1 base and the V segment lost 1 base, leaving 1 base of the junction unmatched. From germline, CDR1 is DFQATT and CDR2 SNEGSKA (reference sequence). The CDR3 sequence: CSARGTSGSSYEQYF. DNA for the CDR3: TGCAGTGCTAGAGGGACTAGCGGGAGTTCCTACGAGCAGTACTTC.

This clonotype has more than one count but fewer than ten. The J gene is TRBJ1-5, the V gene TRBV5-6, with 9 bases identical to TRBD1. J lost 5 bases, V lost 1 base, and 4 bases had no gene match. Germline values: CDR1 SGHDT, CDR2 YYEEEE. The CDR3 loop spans 15 amino acids. CDR3 in amino acids: CASSLSGTGYQPQHF. The DNA for the CDR3 is TGTGCCAGCAGCTTGTCTGGGACAGGGTATCAGCCCCAGCATTTT.

This chain links TRBV28 with TRBJ1-1; D ambiguous. The germline V and J ends were trimmed by 2 bases and 6 bases, with 10 bases remaining between them. The germline V gene encodes CDR1 MDHEN and CDR2 SYDVKM. The CDR3 extends over 13 amino acids. CDR3 bases: TGTGCCAGCAGTTTAACTTCCGTACCTGAAGCTTTCTTT. It codes for CASSLTSVPEAFF.

This clonotype was seen a handful of times. The V call is TRBV9, the J call TRBJ2-3; D could derive from TRBD1 or TRBD2 (7 bases each). V was clipped by 3 bases and J by 5 bases, with 13 bases between them. The germline CDR1 and CDR2 sequences are SGDLS and YYNGEE. The CDR3 consists of 14 residues. For the CDR3, the DNA is TGTGCCAGCAGCGGAGGGAGGGGGCGAGATACGCAGTATTTT. This codes for CASSGGRGRDTQYF. Using reference TRBV9 and TRBJ2-3 for the parts outside the CDR3, the full variable domain is DSGVTQTPKHLITATGQRVTLRCSPRSGDLSVYWYQQSLDQGLQFLIQYYNGEERAKGNILERFSAQQFPDLHSELNLSSLELGDSALYFCASSGGRGRDTQYFGPGTRLTVL.

There are a few counts of this clonotype. The rearrangement uses TRBV7-8 and TRBJ1-1; weak D call: TRBD1 (5 bases). This CDR3 is 15 amino acids long. Germline CDR1 reads SGHVS; CDR2 reads FQNEAQ. Trimming removed 3 bases from V and 4 bases from J, with 15 bases in between. The DNA for the CDR3 is TGTGCCAGCAGCTTTCAGCCGGGGGAGACCACTGAAGCTTTCTTT. As protein: CASSFQPGETTEAFF.

This clonotype occurred many times. J is TRBJ1-1 and V is TRBV29-1, with no clear D. V lost 1 base and J 5 bases, leaving 11 bases between the germline ends. The germline V gene encodes CDR1 SQVTM and CDR2 ANQGSEA. The CDR3 is 13 amino acids. CDR3 nucleotides: TGCAGCGTTGAAGCAGGAACCCGAACTGAAGCTTTCTTT. Amino acid sequence: CSVEAGTRTEAFF.

With respect to this clonotype: The junction differs from germline at one of its ends, possibly a read error. This chain uses TRBV7-9 with TRBJ2-4; D gene uncertain. Germline V gene sequence: CDR1 SEHNR, CDR2 FQNEAQ (reference sequence). This CDR3 is 13 amino acids long. The CDR3 DNA is TGTGCCAGCAGCTTAGATGTGGATAGTGGGATGAACTTC. Amino acids: CASSLDVDSGMNF.

Many counts were recorded for this clonotype. V gene TRBV7-3 combines with J gene TRBJ2-1, with D possibly being TRBD2 (5 bases). CDR1 and CDR2 from the germline V gene are SGHTA and FQGTGA. V lost 4 bases, J lost 5 bases, and 9 bases lay in between. This CDR3 region has 13 residues. Written as DNA, the CDR3 is TGTGCCAGCAGCTCCCAGAGGGACAATGAGCAGTTCTTC. It translates to CASSSQRDNEQFF.

This clonotype was found a few times. The J gene is TRBJ2-1, the V gene TRBV6-5; D not certain. The V end lost 7 bases, the J end lost 9 bases, and 13 bases lay between the germline ends. The CDR3 consists of 12 residues. Looked up from germline, CDR1 is MNHEY and CDR2 is SVGAGI. The CDR3 region has the DNA TGTGCCAGCACCCCCCCAGGCGGTGAGCAGTTCTTC. Its protein product is CASTPPGGEQFF.

This clonotype was counted many times. J is TRBJ1-3 and V is TRBV7-2; D is ambiguous. The CDR3 has 14 residues. Trimming removed 5 bases from V and 2 bases from J, with 10 bases in between. Germline CDR1 is SGHTA and CDR2 is FQGNSA. The CDR3 DNA reads as TGTGCCAGCAGCCCGGGGAGAGCTGGAAACACCATATATTTT. Translation: CASSPGRAGNTIYF.

This chain joins TRBV24-1 and TRBJ2-5, with TRBD1 identical over 7 bases. This CDR3 contains 16 residues. CDR1 is KGHDR, CDR2 SFDVKD, per germline. V trimming: 4 bases; J trimming: 5 bases; junction bases outside the gene matches: 12. As DNA, the CDR3 is TGTGCCACCAGTGACCTACCACAGGGGAAGGCGGAGACCCAGTACTTC. It codes for CATSDLPQGKAETQYF.

This clonotype was detected only a few times. The rearrangement links TRBV10-2 to TRBJ2-7; possibly TRBD1 for D (6 bases). This CDR3 region has 15 residues. Germline V gene sequence: CDR1 WSHSY, CDR2 SAAADI. V gave up 3 bases and J gave up 7 bases, with 19 bases separating them. DNA for the CDR3: TGCGCCAGCAGTGAACTCGGGACAAGGACTGGTGAGCAGTACTTC. Amino acid sequence: CASSELGTRTGEQYF.

This clonotype was observed at least ten times. The chain carries TRBV7-2 and TRBJ1-2; perhaps TRBD1 as D (5 bases). CDR3 length equals 17 residues. V was trimmed by 2 bases and J by 0 bases, leaving 16 bases between them. The germline gives CDR1 SGHTA, CDR2 FQGNSA. The CDR3 sequence: CASSLQAGLSANYGYTF. The DNA of the CDR3 is TGTGCCAGCAGCTTACAGGCAGGGTTGTCAGCTAACTATGGCTACACCTTC.

Only a few counts were recorded for this clonotype. The V call is TRBV19, the J call TRBJ2-2; 7 bases fit TRBD2. V was clipped by 3 bases and J by 2 bases; unmatched bases: 9. The germline CDR1 and CDR2 sequences are LNHDA and SQIVND (reference sequence). CDR3 length: 17 residues. The CDR3 protein is CASSIPAGVFNTGELFF. In DNA, the CDR3 is TGTGCCAGTAGTATTCCGGCGGGAGTTTTCAACACCGGGGAGCTGTTTTTT.

This clonotype has just a few counts. This may stem from a read error, because a much larger clone lies one nucleotide away. The chain recombines TRBV7-3 with TRBJ2-1, with D uncertain. The CDR3 has 12 amino acids. Germline CDR1 is SGHTA and CDR2 is FQGTGA. CDR3 residues: CTSSFLNNEQFF. CDR3 sequence (DNA): TGTACCAGCAGCTTCCTTAACAATGAGCAGTTCTTC.

The chain combines TRBV5-1 with TRBJ2-1, with 9 bases matching TRBD2. The J segment lost 9 bases and the V segment lost 6 bases, leaving 7 bases of the junction unmatched. Germline V gene lookup returns CDR1 SGHRS and CDR2 YFSETQ. The CDR3 spans 13 residues. Written as DNA, the CDR3 is TGCGCCAGCACGTTGCGGGAGGGAGGTGAGCAGTTCTTC. Translation gives CASTLREGGEQFF.

This clonotype showed up just a few times. The V gene is TRBV5-1, the J gene TRBJ2-3, with D uncertain. The CDR3 totals 16 residues. Trimming cost V 1 base and J 6 bases, with 18 bases left between them. Germline V gene sequence: CDR1 SGHRS, CDR2 YFSETQ. The CDR3 is CASSLQSGERSDTQYF. Here the CDR3 DNA reads TGCGCCAGCAGCTTGCAGTCGGGCGAGCGATCTGATACGCAGTATTTT. Full variable domain (rest looked up from reference TRBV5-1 and TRBJ2-3): KAGVTQTPRYLIKTRGQQVTLSCSPISGHRSVSWYQQTPGQGLQFLFEYFSETQRNKGNFPGRFSGRQFSNSRSEMNVSTLELGDSALYLCASSLQSGERSDTQYFGPGTRLTVL.

This clonotype was observed a handful of times. A much larger clone lies a single base off, so this may be a read error. The chain is built from TRBV11-2 and TRBJ1-2, with D tentatively TRBD1 (6 bases). Germline V gives CDR1 SGHAT, CDR2 FQNNGV. The CDR3 length is 15 residues. In nucleotides, the CDR3 is TGTGCCACCAGCTTAGTGGCGGCAGGGGCCTATGGCTACACCTTC. Translated: CATSLVAAGAYGYTF.

The J gene is TRBJ2-6, the V gene TRBV5-4; D is perhaps TRBD2 (5 bases). Germline V gene data show CDR1 as SGHNT and CDR2 as YYREEE (reference sequence). This CDR3 has 15 amino acids. V was shortened by 3 bases and J by 0 bases, with 7 bases between the two germline ends. The CDR3 spells CASSSRGSGANVLTF. Here the CDR3 DNA reads TGTGCCAGCAGCTCCCGGGGCTCTGGGGCCAACGTCCTGACTTTC. The whole variable domain, filled in from reference TRBV5-4 and TRBJ2-6, reads ETGVTQSPTHLIKTRGQQVTLRCSSQSGHNTVSWYQQALGQGPQFIFQYYREEENGRGNFPPRFSGLQFPNYSSELNVNALELDDSALYLCASSSRGSGANVLTFGAGSRLTVL.

This clonotype appeared a few times. This chain uses TRBV6-5 with TRBJ1-2; 8 nucleotides match TRBD1. V shed 2 bases, J shed 10 bases, and the junction held 15 bases outside the gene matches. Germline CDR1 MNHEY, CDR2 SVGAGI. The CDR3 loop spans 16 amino acids. The CDR3 coding sequence is TGTGCCAGCAGTTACGTTAGGGGAACAGGGGGAAATGACTACACCTTC. As protein: CASSYVRGTGGNDYTF.

The CDR3 sequence is CASSVQAGKENIQYF. The CDR3 region has the DNA TGTGCCAGCAGCGTCCAAGCAGGAAAGGAAAACATTCAGTACTTC. The chain has TRBV7-2 and TRBJ2-4, with D uncertain. Germline assignment: CDR1 SGHTA and CDR2 FQGNSA. This CDR3 comprises 15 residues. V was pared by 5 bases and J by 5 bases, with 16 bases between.

This clonotype was seen many times. This chain links TRBV6-1 with TRBJ1-5, with D possibly TRBD1 on 5 matching bases. The CDR3 totals 14 residues. In germline, CDR1 is MNHNS, CDR2 SASEGT. V lost 6 bases and J lost 6, with 15 bases in between. CDR3 coding DNA: TGTGCCAGCAGCCCCGATCAGGGTGGTCAGCCCCAGCATTTT. As protein: CASSPDQGGQPQHF.

This clonotype has at least ten counts. The genes are TRBV5-1 and TRBJ2-1, with D hard to call. The germline V gene encodes CDR1 SGHRS and CDR2 YFSETQ. V was pared by 4 bases and J by 2 bases, with 16 bases between. The length of the CDR3 is 16 residues. The CDR3: CASSREVAQTYNEQFF. The CDR3 DNA follows: TGCGCCAGCAGCCGTGAGGTAGCCCAGACCTACAATGAGCAGTTCTTC.

This clonotype has at least ten counts. The rearrangement uses TRBV4-3 and TRBJ2-7; TRBD2 aligns across 7 bases. The CDR3 has 13 residues. The trim removed 3 bases at V and 2 bases at J, leaving 1 base unmatched. Germline V gene lookup returns CDR1 LGHNA and CDR2 YSLEER. The DNA of the CDR3 is TGCGCCAGCAGCCAGGGGACTACCTACGAGCAGTACTTC. Translated: CASSQGTTYEQYF.

The chain links TRBV24-1 to TRBJ1-6; 7 bases are a match to TRBD1. Per germline, CDR1 KGHDR and CDR2 SFDVKD. The CDR3 sequence is 14 residues long. The V and J ends lost 7 bases and 7 bases, in that order; junction bases with no gene match: 6. The CDR3 DNA reads as TGTGCCACCAGCTCCGGGACAGCCAATTCACCCCTCCACTTT. This encodes CATSSGTANSPLHF.

This clonotype appeared many times. The chain carries TRBV20-1 and TRBJ1-5; D might be TRBD1 (5 bases). The germline V gene has CDR1 DFQATT and CDR2 SNEGSKA (reference sequence). The CDR3 consists of 13 residues. V was cut by 0 bases and J by 7 bases, with 10 bases left in between. Here the CDR3 reads CSARDGGGQPQHF. The CDR3 DNA follows: TGCAGTGCTAGAGACGGGGGTGGGCAGCCCCAGCATTTT.

The chain uses TRBV3-1 and TRBJ2-1; 10 nucleotides line up with TRBD1. V lost 3 bases and J lost 6; bases outside the gene matches: 8. The CDR3 has 16 residues. Germline CDR1 and CDR2: LGHDT and YNNKEL (reference sequence). CDR3 loop: CASSQTGGGWVNEQFF. The CDR3 nucleotides are TGTGCCAGCAGCCAGACAGGGGGCGGATGGGTCAATGAGCAGTTCTTC.